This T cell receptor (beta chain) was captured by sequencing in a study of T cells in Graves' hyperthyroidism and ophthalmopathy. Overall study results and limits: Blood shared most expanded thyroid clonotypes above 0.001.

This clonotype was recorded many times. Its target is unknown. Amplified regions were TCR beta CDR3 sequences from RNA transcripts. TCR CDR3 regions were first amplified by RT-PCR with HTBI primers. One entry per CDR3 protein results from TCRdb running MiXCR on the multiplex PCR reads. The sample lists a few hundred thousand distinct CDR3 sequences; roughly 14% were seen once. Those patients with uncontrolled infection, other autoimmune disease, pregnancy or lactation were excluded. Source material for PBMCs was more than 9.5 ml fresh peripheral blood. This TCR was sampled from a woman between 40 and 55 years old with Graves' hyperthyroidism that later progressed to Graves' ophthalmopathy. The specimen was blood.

DNA of the CDR3: TGTGCCAGCAGTACGACGGTAGCGGGAGGACCTAGCACAGATACGCAGTATTTT. This translates into CASSTTVAGGPSTDTQYF. The chain uses TRBV7-9 and TRBJ2-3; 10 bases match TRBD2. Losses at the gene ends were 6 bases for V and 0 bases for J; bases not matched to a gene: 12. In germline, CDR1 is SEHNR, CDR2 FQNEAQ (reference sequence). This CDR3 is built from 18 residues.